This T cell receptor (beta chain) was observed in a study of identical twins. Of note for this clonotype: Its antigen is currently unknown.

General study results and limits: With monozygotic twins, out-of-frame TCR alpha sharing exceeded what models estimated. Invariant cells of the MAIT and iNKT types might have partly distorted the zero-insertion analyses.

TCRdb reprocessed the 5' RACE reads with MiXCR, giving one entry per CDR3 protein. This sample has some 760,000 distinct CDR3 sequences, with roughly 20% found just once. This same sample was also part of a study on T cells expressing NK-cell markers. That source notes: Seropositivity for HCMV was found in most of the eight sequenced donors, with one seronegative. Dominant NKG2C+ clonotypes made up about 1.0-8% of CD8+ T cells in a handful of donors.

The sample taken for sequencing was PBMCs. This TCR derives from a woman aged 18-35 years in good health.

Here the CDR3 DNA reads TGCGCCAGCAGCCTCCGGGGGGGGCGAGCTCTTGCAGATACGCAGTATTTT. It specifies CASSLRGGRALADTQYF. The V and J genes are TRBV4-3 and TRBJ2-3, with 8 bases fitting TRBD2. CDR1 is LGHNA, CDR2 YSLEER, per germline. The CDR3 spans 17 residues. J gave up 4 bases and V 4 bases, and 13 bases lay outside the gene matches.